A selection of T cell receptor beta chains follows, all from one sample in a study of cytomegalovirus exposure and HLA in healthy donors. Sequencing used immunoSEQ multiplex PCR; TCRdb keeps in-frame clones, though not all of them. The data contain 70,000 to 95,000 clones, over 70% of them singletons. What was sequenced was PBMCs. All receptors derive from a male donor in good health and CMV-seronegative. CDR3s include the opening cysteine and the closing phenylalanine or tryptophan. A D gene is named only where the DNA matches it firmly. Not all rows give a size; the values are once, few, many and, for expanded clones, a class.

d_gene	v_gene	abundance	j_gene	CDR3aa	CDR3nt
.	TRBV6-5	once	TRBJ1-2	CASTDGGYGYTF	TGTGCCAGCACAGACGGAGGCTATGGCTACACCTTC
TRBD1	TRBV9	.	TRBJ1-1	CASSVEQGANEAFF	TGTGCCAGCAGCGTAGAACAGGGGGCCAATGAAGCTTTCTTT
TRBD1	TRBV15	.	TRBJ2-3	CATSRGGTGAADTQYF	TGTGCCACCAGCAGAGGGGGGACAGGGGCGGCAGATACGCAGTATTTT
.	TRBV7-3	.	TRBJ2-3	CASSPYLTDTQYF	TGTGCCAGCAGCCCCTATCTCACAGATACGCAGTATTTT
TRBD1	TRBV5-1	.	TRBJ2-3	CASSGQGFDPQYF	TGCGCCAGCAGCGGACAGGGGTTTGATCCGCAGTATTTT
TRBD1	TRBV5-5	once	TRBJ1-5	CASSLGQGARLSNQPQHF	TGTGCCAGCAGCTTAGGCCAGGGGGCGCGATTAAGCAATCAGCCCCAGCATTTT
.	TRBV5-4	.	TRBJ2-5	CASSLIGDIQETQYF	TGTGCCAGCAGCTTAATAGGGGACATTCAAGAGACCCAGTACTTC
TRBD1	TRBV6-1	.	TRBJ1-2	CASSGTGAKANYGYTF	TGTGCCAGCAGTGGGACAGGGGCGAAAGCTAACTATGGCTACACCTTC
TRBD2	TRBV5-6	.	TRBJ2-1	CASSIRLAGQFF	TGTGCCAGCAGCATTAGACTAGCGGGACAGTTCTTC
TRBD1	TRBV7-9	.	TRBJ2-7	CASSQRQGAYEQYF	TGTGCCAGCAGTCAAAGACAGGGGGCTTACGAGCAGTACTTC
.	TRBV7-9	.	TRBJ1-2	CASSLELEAHGYTF	TGTGCCAGCAGCTTAGAGCTGGAGGCCCATGGCTACACCTTC
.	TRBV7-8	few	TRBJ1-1	CASSPNRVPNAEAFF	TGTGCCAGCAGCCCTAACAGGGTTCCGAACGCTGAAGCTTTCTTT
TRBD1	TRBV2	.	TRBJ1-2	CASMWDSGQGAGYTF	TGTGCCAGCATGTGGGATTCGGGACAGGGGGCTGGCTACACCTTC
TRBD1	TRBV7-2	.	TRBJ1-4	CASSSRQGVSEKLFF	TGTGCCAGCAGCTCACGTCAGGGGGTTAGTGAAAAACTGTTTTTT
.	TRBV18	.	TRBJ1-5	CASSPAGDNQPQNF	TGTGCCAGCTCACCGGCCGGGGACAATCAGCCCCAGAATTTT
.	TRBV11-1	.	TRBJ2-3	CASSPGLYTDTQYF	TGTGCCAGCAGCCCCGGACTCTACACAGATACGCAGTATTTT
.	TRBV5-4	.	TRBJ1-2	CASSWARANYGYTF	TGTGCCAGCAGCTGGGCCAGAGCTAACTATGGCTACACCTTC
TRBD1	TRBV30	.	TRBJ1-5	CAWSRDSVNQPQHF	TGTGCCTGGAGTCGGGACAGCGTCAATCAGCCCCAGCATTTT
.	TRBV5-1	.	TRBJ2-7	CASSLDNYEQYF	TGCGCCAGCAGCTTGGACAACTACGAGCAGTACTTC
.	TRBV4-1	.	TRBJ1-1	CASTRGTEAFF	TGCGCCAGCACCAGGGGAACTGAAGCTTTCTTT
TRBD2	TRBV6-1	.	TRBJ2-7	CASSEESSGSWGEQYF	TGTGCCAGCAGTGAAGAGAGTAGCGGGAGTTGGGGCGAGCAGTACTTC
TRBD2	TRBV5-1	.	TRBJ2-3	CASSFSGTGTDTQYF	TGCGCCAGCAGTTTTAGCGGGACTGGCACAGATACGCAGTATTTT
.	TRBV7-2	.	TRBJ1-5	CASSYGDRSNQPQHF	TGTGCCAGCAGCTATGGTGACAGGAGCAATCAGCCCCAGCATTTT
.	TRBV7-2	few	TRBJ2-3	CASSSFPSTDTQYF	TGTGCCAGCAGCTCCTTCCCGAGCACAGATACGCAGTATTTT
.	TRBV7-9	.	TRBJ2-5	CASSEEYYQETQYF	TGTGCCAGCAGCGAGGAATATTACCAAGAGACCCAGTACTTC
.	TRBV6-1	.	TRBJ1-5	CASAQSNQPQHF	TGTGCCAGCGCACAGAGCAATCAGCCCCAGCATTTT
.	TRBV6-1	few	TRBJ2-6	CAIASRRSGANVLTF	TGTGCCATAGCAAGCCGACGGTCGGGGGCCAACGTCCTGACTTTC
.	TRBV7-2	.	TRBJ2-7	CASSLSAGAPYEQYF	TGTGCCAGCAGCTTGAGTGCGGGGGCTCCCTACGAGCAGTACTTC
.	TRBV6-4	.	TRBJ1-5	CASSVGAGNQPQNF	.
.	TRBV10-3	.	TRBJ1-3	CAISESGLSGNTIYF	TGTGCCATCAGTGAGTCGGGCCTTTCCGGAAACACCATATATTTT
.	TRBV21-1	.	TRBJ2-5	CASSKGYNGGRETQYF	TGTGCCAGCAGCAAAGGATATAACGGGGGTAGAGAGACCCAGTACTTC
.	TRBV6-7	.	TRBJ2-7	CASSYSTDTDPYEQYF	TGTGCCAGCAGTTACTCGACCGACACAGATCCCTACGAGCAGTACTTC
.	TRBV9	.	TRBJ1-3	CASTKGGNTRSGNTIYF	TGTGCCAGCACCAAAGGAGGTAACACCCGCTCTGGAAACACCATATATTTT
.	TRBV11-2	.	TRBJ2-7	CASSSATYEQYF	TGTGCCAGCAGCTCCGCGACCTACGAGCAGTACTTC